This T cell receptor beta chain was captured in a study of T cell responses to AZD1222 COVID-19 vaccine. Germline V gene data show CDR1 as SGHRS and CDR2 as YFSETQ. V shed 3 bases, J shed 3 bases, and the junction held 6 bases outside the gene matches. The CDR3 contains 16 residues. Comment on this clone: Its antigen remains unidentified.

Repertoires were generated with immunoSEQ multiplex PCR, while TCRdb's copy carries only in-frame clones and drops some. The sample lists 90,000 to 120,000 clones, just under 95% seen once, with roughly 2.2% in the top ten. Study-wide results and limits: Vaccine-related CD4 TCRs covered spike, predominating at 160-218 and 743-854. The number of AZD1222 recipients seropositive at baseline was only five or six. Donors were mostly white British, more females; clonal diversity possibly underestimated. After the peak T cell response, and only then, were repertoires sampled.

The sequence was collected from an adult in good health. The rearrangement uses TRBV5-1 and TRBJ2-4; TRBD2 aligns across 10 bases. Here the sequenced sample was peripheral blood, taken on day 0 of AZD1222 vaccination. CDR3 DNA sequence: TGCGCCAGCAGCTACACAGCGGGAGGGGTCAAAAACATTCAGTACTTC. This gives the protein CASSYTAGGVKNIQYF.